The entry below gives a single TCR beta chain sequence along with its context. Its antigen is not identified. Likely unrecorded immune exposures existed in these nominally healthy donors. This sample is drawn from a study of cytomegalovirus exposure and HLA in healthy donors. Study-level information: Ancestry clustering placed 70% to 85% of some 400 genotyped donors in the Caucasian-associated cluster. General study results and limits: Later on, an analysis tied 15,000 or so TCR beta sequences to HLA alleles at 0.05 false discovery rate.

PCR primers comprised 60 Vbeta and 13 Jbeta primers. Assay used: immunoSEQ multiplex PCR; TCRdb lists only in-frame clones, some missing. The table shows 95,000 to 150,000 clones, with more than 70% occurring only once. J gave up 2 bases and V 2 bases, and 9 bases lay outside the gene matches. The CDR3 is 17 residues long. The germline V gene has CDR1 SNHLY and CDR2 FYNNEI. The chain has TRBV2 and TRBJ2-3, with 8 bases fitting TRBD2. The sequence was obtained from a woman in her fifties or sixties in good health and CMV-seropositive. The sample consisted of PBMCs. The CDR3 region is CASSENPPAGVTDTQYF. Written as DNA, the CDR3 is TGTGCCAGCAGTGAAAATCCTCCAGCGGGAGTCACAGATACGCAGTATTTT.